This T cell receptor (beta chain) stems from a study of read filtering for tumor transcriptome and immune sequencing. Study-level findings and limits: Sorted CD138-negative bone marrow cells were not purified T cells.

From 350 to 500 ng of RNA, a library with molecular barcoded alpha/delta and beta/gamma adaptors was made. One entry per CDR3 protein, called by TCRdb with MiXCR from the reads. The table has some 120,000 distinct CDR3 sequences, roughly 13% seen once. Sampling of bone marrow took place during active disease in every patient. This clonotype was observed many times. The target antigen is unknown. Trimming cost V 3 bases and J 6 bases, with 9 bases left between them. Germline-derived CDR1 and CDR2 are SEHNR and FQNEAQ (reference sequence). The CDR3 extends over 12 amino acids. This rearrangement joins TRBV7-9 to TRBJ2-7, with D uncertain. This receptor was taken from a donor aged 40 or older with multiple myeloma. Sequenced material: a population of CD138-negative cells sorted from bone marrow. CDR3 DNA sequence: TGTGCCAGCAGCTTGGCTTTTGCCGAGCAGTACTTC. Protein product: CASSLAFAEQYF.